The 13 T cell receptor beta chains in this list originate from one sample, sequenced in a study of cytomegalovirus exposure and HLA in healthy donors. PCR amplification relied on 60 Vbeta primers (plus 13 Jbeta primers). Some clones are missing from TCRdb's copy, which holds only in-frame ones; the method was immunoSEQ multiplex PCR. This table holds 70,000 to 90,000 clones, under 80% found once. Input material: PBMCs. These receptors all stem from a man aged 55-75 years in good health and CMV-seropositive.

This clone turned up a few times. This chain links TRBV15 with TRBJ2-5; D not certain. Germline CDR1 is LNHNV and CDR2 is YYDKDF (reference sequence). The V gene lost 9 bases and the J gene lost 1 base, with 18 bases spanning the gap. This CDR3 contains 15 residues. Written as DNA, the CDR3 is TGTGCCACAGCCCCGGGTAGAGGCTCCCAAGAGACCCAGTACTTC. Protein: CATAPGRGSQETQYF.

The chain employs TRBV11-2 and TRBJ2-2, with a tentative D call TRBD1 (6 bases). V was pared by 5 bases and J by 2 bases, with 12 bases between. This CDR3 has 15 residues. Germline V gene lookup returns CDR1 SGHAT and CDR2 FQNNGV. CDR3 protein: CASSGTGFNTGELFF. The CDR3 DNA reads TGTGCCAGCAGCGGTACAGGGTTCAACACCGGGGAGCTGTTTTTT. Full variable domain (missing parts from reference TRBV11-2 and TRBJ2-2): EAGVAQSPRYKIIEKRQSVAFWCNPISGHATLYWYQQILGQGPKLLIQFQNNGVVDDSQLPKDRFSAERLKGVDSTLKIQPAKLEDSAVYLCASSGTGFNTGELFFGEGSRLTVL.

This clone was seen more than once but under ten times. The V and J genes are TRBV7-3 and TRBJ2-3, with 13 positions matching TRBD2. Trimming at V came to 5 bases and at J to 0 bases, leaving 11 bases not matched to a gene. Germline CDR1 reads SGHTA; CDR2 reads FQGTGA. This CDR3 contains 19 residues. CDR3 in amino acids: CASSKLPGTSGVSTDTQYF. The CDR3 region has the DNA TGTGCCAGCAGCAAGCTCCCCGGGACTAGCGGGGTTAGCACAGATACGCAGTATTTT.

This chain uses TRBV28 with TRBJ2-2; D may be TRBD1 (6 bases). CDR3 length: 15 residues. V lost 1 base and J lost 7, with 13 bases in between. Germline-derived CDR1 and CDR2 are MDHEN and SYDVKM. The CDR3 DNA reads TGTGCCAGCAGTTTATCAGGGGTTTGGAACGGGGAGCTGTTTTTT. This sequence encodes CASSLSGVWNGELFF.

To note about this clone: Other DNA sequences in the same sample also yield this CDR3. This chain links TRBV5-1 with TRBJ1-6; D possibly corresponds to TRBD1 (6 bases). This CDR3 comprises 16 residues. The germline V gene has CDR1 SGHRS and CDR2 YFSETQ. The V end lost 2 bases, the J end lost 8 bases, and 17 bases lay between the germline ends. The DNA of the CDR3 is TGCGCCAGCAGCTTAGGATCCAGGGGAAATGATTCACCCCTCCACTTT. It is translated as CASSLGSRGNDSPLHF.

This clone came up once. The J gene is TRBJ2-3, the V gene TRBV7-2; D not certain. Trimming cost V 1 base and J 1 base, with 6 bases left between them. Germline V gene data show CDR1 as SGHTA and CDR2 as FQGNSA. The CDR3 has 14 residues. The CDR3 protein is CASSLGLGTDTQYF. The CDR3 DNA is TGTGCCAGCAGCTTAGGTCTCGGCACAGATACGCAGTATTTT. Together with reference TRBV7-2 and TRBJ2-3, the CDR3 gives the full variable domain: GAGVSQSPSNKVTEKGKDVELRCDPISGHTALYWYRQSLGQGLEFLIYFQGNSAPDKSGLPSDRFSAERTGGSVSTLTIQRTQQEDSAVYLCASSLGLGTDTQYFGPGTRLTVL.

The chain links TRBV10-2 to TRBJ1-1; tentatively, D is TRBD1 (5 bases). CDR1 is WSHSY and CDR2 is SAAADI in the germline V gene. The CDR3 has 14 amino acids. V lost 5 bases to trimming and J lost 1 base, with 11 bases between them. As DNA, the CDR3 is TGCGCCAGCAGTCGGCAGGGAGGGAACACTGAAGCTTTCTTT. Translating it yields CASSRQGGNTEAFF.

In this sample, this clone turned up once. The DNA of the CDR3 is TGTGCCAGCAGTTTATGGCCTAGCGGGAGTCCAAAGACCCAGTACTTC. The encoded protein is CASSLWPSGSPKTQYF. This chain links TRBV27 with TRBJ2-5; 10 nucleotides match TRBD2. Looked up from germline, CDR1 is MNHEY and CDR2 is SMNVEV (reference sequence). The CDR3 length is 16 residues. V gave up 1 base and J gave up 6 bases; unmatched junction bases: 8.

V gene TRBV15 combines with J gene TRBJ2-5, with 10 bases that match TRBD2. The V segment lost 4 bases and the J segment 5 bases; nucleotides outside the gene matches: 10. Per germline, CDR1 LNHNV and CDR2 YYDKDF (reference sequence). The CDR3 loop spans 16 amino acids. This CDR3 is CATSIRSGRARETQYF. CDR3 in DNA: TGTGCCACCAGCATCAGGAGCGGGAGGGCCAGGGAGACCCAGTACTTC.

In DNA, the CDR3 is TGTGCCATCAGTGAGAGGGCGGGGATGACCCGGGAGCAGTACTTC. Protein: CAISERAGMTREQYF. The chain is built from TRBV10-3 and TRBJ2-7, with a possible D match to TRBD2 (6 bases). V lost 2 bases and J lost 7, with 18 bases in between. Germline CDR1 is ENHRY and CDR2 is SYGVKD. This CDR3 comprises 15 residues.

This clone was seen a single time. The chain links TRBV19 to TRBJ2-1, with 12 bases identical to TRBD2. Germline V gene sequence: CDR1 LNHDA, CDR2 SQIVND (reference sequence). V gave up 1 base and J gave up 1 base; unmatched junction bases: 5. The CDR3 is 18 amino acids. As DNA, the CDR3 is TGTGCCAGTAGTATAGGGCTAGCGGGAGGGTTTTCCTACAATGAGCAGTTCTTC. Protein sequence: CASSIGLAGGFSYNEQFF.

This chain links TRBV2 with TRBJ1-4, with 7 bases lining up with TRBD1. V lost 1 base and J lost 4; bases outside the gene matches: 3. Germline lookup yields CDR1 SNHLY and CDR2 FYNNEI. CDR3 size: 15 residues. CDR3 in amino acids: CASSEEGADNEKLFF. Written as DNA, the CDR3 is TGTGCCAGCAGTGAAGAGGGGGCTGATAATGAAAAACTGTTTTTT.

The chain is built from TRBV18 and TRBJ1-1; D perhaps matches TRBD1 (6 bases). V was pared by 6 bases and J by 4 bases, with 15 bases between. The length of the CDR3 is 14 residues. Germline V gene sequence: CDR1 KGHSH, CDR2 LQKENI. The CDR3 protein is CASSSEGGSTEAFF. For the CDR3, the DNA is TGTGCCAGCTCCTCGGAGGGGGGGAGCACTGAAGCTTTCTTT.